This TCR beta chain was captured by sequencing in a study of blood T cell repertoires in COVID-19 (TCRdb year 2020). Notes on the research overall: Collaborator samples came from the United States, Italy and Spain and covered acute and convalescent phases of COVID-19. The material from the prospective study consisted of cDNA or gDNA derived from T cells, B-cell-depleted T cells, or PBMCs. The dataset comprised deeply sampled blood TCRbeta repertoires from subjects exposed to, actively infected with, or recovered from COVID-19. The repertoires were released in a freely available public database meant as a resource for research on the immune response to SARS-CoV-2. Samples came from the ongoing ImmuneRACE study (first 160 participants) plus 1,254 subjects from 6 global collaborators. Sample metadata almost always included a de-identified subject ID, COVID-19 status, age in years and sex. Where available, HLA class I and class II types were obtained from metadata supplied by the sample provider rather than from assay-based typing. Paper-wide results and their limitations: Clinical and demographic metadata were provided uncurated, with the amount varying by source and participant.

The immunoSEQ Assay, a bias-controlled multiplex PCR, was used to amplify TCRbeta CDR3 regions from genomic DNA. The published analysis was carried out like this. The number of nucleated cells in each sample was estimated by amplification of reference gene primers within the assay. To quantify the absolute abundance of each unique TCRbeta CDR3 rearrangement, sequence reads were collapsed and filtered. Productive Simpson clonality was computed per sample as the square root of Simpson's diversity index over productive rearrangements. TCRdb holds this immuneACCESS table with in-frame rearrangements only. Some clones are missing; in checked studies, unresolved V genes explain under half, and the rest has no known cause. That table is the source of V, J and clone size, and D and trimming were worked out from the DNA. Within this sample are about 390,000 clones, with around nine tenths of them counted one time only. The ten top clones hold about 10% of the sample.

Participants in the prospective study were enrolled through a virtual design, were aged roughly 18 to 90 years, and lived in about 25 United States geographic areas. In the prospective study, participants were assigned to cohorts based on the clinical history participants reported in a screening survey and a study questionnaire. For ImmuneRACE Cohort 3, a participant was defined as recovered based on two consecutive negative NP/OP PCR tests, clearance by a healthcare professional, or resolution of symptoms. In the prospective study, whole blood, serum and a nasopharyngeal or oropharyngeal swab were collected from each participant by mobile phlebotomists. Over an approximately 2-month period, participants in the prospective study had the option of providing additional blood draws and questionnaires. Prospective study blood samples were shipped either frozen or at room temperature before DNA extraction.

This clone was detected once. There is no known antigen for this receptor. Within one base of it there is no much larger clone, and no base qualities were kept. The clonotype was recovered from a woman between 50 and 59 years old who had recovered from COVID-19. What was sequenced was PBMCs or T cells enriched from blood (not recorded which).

The CDR3 reads as follows: CASSRPTGMNTEAFF. The nucleotide sequence is TGTGCCAGCAGCCGACCGACAGGAATGAACACTGAAGCTTTCTTT. Here the chain combines TRBV7-9 and TRBJ1-1; TRBD1 might be the D gene, on 6 matching bases. The junction carries 13 bases between V and J, which are trimmed by 5 bases and 0 bases respectively. From the cysteine through the phenylalanine, the CDR3 covers 15 amino acids. The CDR3 DNA has 45 bases and is translated from base 1. From a lookup of the germline V gene (reference sequence), CDR1 and CDR2 are SEHNR and FQNEAQ.